This T cell receptor (beta chain) was retrieved from a study of blood T cells in healthy people across ages. The second PCR ran about 6 to 12 cycles with a sample-barcoded 5' primer and J-beta primers. Each sample provided no less than 3 million CDR3-containing paired-end reads. TCRdb reanalysed the 5' RACE reads using MiXCR and keeps one entry per CDR3 protein. The profile shows some 1.6 million distinct CDR3 sequences, almost 35% of them singletons. On this clonotype itself: Antigen: not known.

CDR1 and CDR2 from the germline V gene are SQVTM and ANQGSEA. This CDR3 spans 13 amino acids. The V segment lost 3 bases and the J segment 4 bases; nucleotides outside the gene matches: 4. Whole-study results and caveats: In long-lived donors, naive CD4+ cell counts and diversity exceeded those of aged donors.

The specimen sequenced was blood. V is TRBV29-1 and J is TRBJ1-2; 8 bases line up with TRBD1. This receptor was obtained from a woman younger than 45 in good health. CDR3 bases: TGCAGCGTTGAGGGACAGGTTTCCTATGGCTACACCTTC. Protein sequence: CSVEGQVSYGYTF.